The 12 T cell receptor beta chains given below trace back to one sample, sequenced in a study of T-cell memory formation after mild COVID-19. TCRdb ran MiXCR on the 5' RACE reads and lists one entry per CDR3 protein. The sample shows about 57,000 distinct CDR3 sequences, 9% to 15% of them seen only once. What was sequenced was PBMCs or a T cell subset sorted from them (not recorded which). These receptors were taken from a man in his late teens or twenties who had mild COVID-19 (a few samples of this study predate the infection). Cell type and time point are not known.

The chain joins TRBV5-1 to TRBJ1-1, with D possibly TRBD1 on 5 matching bases. The CDR3 spans 15 residues. V was shortened by 5 bases and J by 0 bases, with 14 bases between the two germline ends. Germline V gene sequence: CDR1 SGHRS, CDR2 YFSETQ. The CDR3 loop reads CASSPWGGVNTEAFF. DNA for the CDR3: TGCGCCAGCAGTCCTTGGGGGGGAGTGAACACTGAAGCTTTCTTT. Full variable domain (missing parts from reference TRBV5-1 and TRBJ1-1): KAGVTQTPRYLIKTRGQQVTLSCSPISGHRSVSWYQQTPGQGLQFLFEYFSETQRNKGNFPGRFSGRQFSNSRSEMNVSTLELGDSALYLCASSPWGGVNTEAFFGQGTRLTVV.

This clonotype came up a few times. The rearrangement joins TRBV6-2 or TRBV6-3 to TRBJ1-5; maybe TRBD1 (5 bases). Trimming removed 8 bases from V and 4 bases from J, with 24 bases in between. The CDR3 loop spans 17 amino acids. Germline V gene sequence: CDR1 MNHEY, CDR2 SVGEGT. Here the CDR3 reads CASSSGGVRGLNQPQHF. CDR3 coding DNA: TGTGCCAGCTCCAGCGGGGGTGTAAGAGGGCTGAATCAGCCCCAGCATTTT.

V is TRBV7-2 and J is TRBJ1-5, with a weak D call TRBD1 (6 bases). Germline lookup yields CDR1 SGHTA and CDR2 FQGNSA. CDR3 length: 13 amino acids. The germline V and J ends were trimmed by 5 bases and 11 bases, with 16 bases remaining between them. The CDR3 DNA follows: TGTGCCAGCAGCGTAAGGGGGGATCAAGCCCAGCATTTT. Its protein product is CASSVRGDQAQHF.

This clonotype was seen a few times. V usage is TRBV11-2 and J usage is TRBJ2-7; 7 nucleotides line up with TRBD2. Germline CDR1 is SGHAT and CDR2 is FQNNGV. V shed 2 bases, J shed 4 bases, and the junction held 8 bases outside the gene matches. The CDR3 loop spans 15 amino acids. In DNA, the CDR3 is TGTGCCAGCAGCTTATCGTTCCTGGGGGGGTACGAGCAGTACGTC. Encoded protein: CASSLSFLGGYEQYV.

The genes are TRBV19 and TRBJ1-1; no definite D call. Germline V lookup: CDR1 LNHDA, CDR2 SQIVND (reference sequence). The V and J ends lost 5 bases and 5 bases respectively, with 15 bases between them. The CDR3 is 14 amino acids. The CDR3 sequence is CASSLLDRETEAFF. The CDR3 DNA follows: TGTGCCAGTAGTTTATTAGACCGTGAAACTGAAGCTTTCTTT.

The rearrangement uses TRBV9 and TRBJ2-7, with 8 bases identical to TRBD1. V shed 0 bases and J 3 bases; nucleotides not matched to a gene: 5. From germline, CDR1 is SGDLS and CDR2 YYNGEE. This CDR3 is built from 15 residues. CDR3 nucleotides: TGTGCCAGCAGCGTAGGGTTCGGACAGGGCTACGAGCAGTACTTC. Protein product: CASSVGFGQGYEQYF.

This clonotype has ten or more counts. CDR3 sequence reads: CASSPGQGVGYNEQFF. The CDR3 DNA is TGCGCCAGCAGCCCAGGACAGGGGGTCGGCTACAATGAGCAGTTCTTC. V usage is TRBV5-1 and J usage is TRBJ2-1, with TRBD1 matching 10 bases. Germline V gene sequence: CDR1 SGHRS, CDR2 YFSETQ. This CDR3 has 16 residues. The V and J ends lost 4 bases and 3 bases, in that order; junction bases with no gene match: 7.

This sequence joins TRBV4-3 and TRBJ1-1; D is possibly TRBD1 (6 bases). Germline CDR1 is LGHNA and CDR2 is YSLEER. V was clipped by 0 bases and J by 1 base, with 18 bases between them. CDR3 length equals 18 residues. The CDR3 here is CASSQEGHGTRKNTEAFF. The CDR3 bases are TGCGCCAGCAGCCAAGAGGGACACGGAACACGGAAGAACACTGAAGCTTTCTTT.

This clonotype was counted only a few times. The chain recombines TRBV20-1 with TRBJ2-7; D call uncertain. This CDR3 contains 11 residues. The germline V and J ends were trimmed by 2 bases and 2 bases, with 4 bases remaining between them. Per germline, CDR1 DFQATT and CDR2 SNEGSKA (reference sequence). The CDR3 bases are TGCAGTGCTAGATACGCCTACGAGCAGTACTTC. It translates to CSARYAYEQYF.

A few counts support this clonotype. This chain connects TRBV2 to TRBJ1-1; D unresolved. The germline V and J ends were trimmed by 6 bases and 1 base, with 3 bases remaining between them. CDR3 length equals 11 residues. Per germline, CDR1 SNHLY and CDR2 FYNNEI. The CDR3 DNA is TGTGCCAGCAGGGAGAACACTGAAGCTTTCTTT. This translates into CASRENTEAFF.

This clonotype was detected ten times or more. The chain employs TRBV7-9 and TRBJ2-7, with no clear D. V lost 8 bases, J lost 3 bases, and 8 bases lay in between. Germline values: CDR1 SEHNR, CDR2 FQNEAQ (reference sequence). The CDR3 has 11 residues. The DNA of the CDR3 is TGTGCCAGCGGCGTGAACTACGAGCAGTACGTC. Amino acids: CASGVNYEQYV.

This clonotype appeared a few times. The CDR3 nucleotides are TGTGCCAGCAGTCCGGACGAAAAAGAGACCCAGTACTTC. Protein: CASSPDEKETQYF. The chain uses TRBV6-2 or TRBV6-3 and TRBJ2-5; no clear D gene. V lost 5 bases and J lost 3, with 10 bases in between. Germline V gene lookup returns CDR1 MNHEY and CDR2 SVGEGT. The CDR3 length is 13 residues.